Following are 6 T cell receptor beta chains from one sample sequenced in a study of quantifying T cell responses using KT2 cells. Study summary: cDNA was made from DNase-treated RNA using alpha and beta constant primers.

Each cDNA got a UMI-containing oligo ligated at its 3' end. An equimolar mix of RC1.1 and RC1.2 primed the beta chain across TRBC1 and TRBC2. Using its own MiXCR run on the UMI-ligation and nested PCR reads, TCRdb lists one record per CDR3 protein. The sample shows about 41,000 distinct CDR3 sequences, over 15% of them seen only once. The material sequenced was PBMCs spiked with cells of the T cell clone KT2. The receptors shown here come from a human donor.

This clonotype was detected ten times or more. This chain links TRBV6-4 with TRBJ2-1; tentatively, D is TRBD1 (5 bases). The CDR3 runs to 13 residues. The V and J ends lost 3 bases and 8 bases respectively, with 11 bases between them. Germline V lookup: CDR1 MRHNA, CDR2 SNTAGT. The CDR3 coding sequence is TGTGCCAGCAGTGAAGGGGAAAGGGATGAGCAGTTCTTC. This sequence encodes CASSEGERDEQFF.

In its sample, this clonotype was seen many times. This chain links TRBV6-5 with TRBJ2-4, with D possibly TRBD1 on 6 matching bases. The CDR3 length is 14 residues. V lost 6 bases to trimming and J lost 2 bases, with 11 bases between them. Germline assignment: CDR1 MNHEY and CDR2 SVGAGI. The CDR3: CASRETGSKNIQYF. The CDR3 DNA reads TGTGCCAGCAGAGAGACAGGCTCCAAAAACATTCAGTACTTC.

The chain couples TRBV5-4 to TRBJ2-1, with D uncertain. This CDR3 region has 11 residues. The germline V gene encodes CDR1 SGHNT and CDR2 YYREEE (reference sequence). V was cut by 5 bases and J by 4 bases, with 4 bases left in between. CDR3 sequence reads: CASRRYNEQFF. The CDR3 nucleotides are TGTGCCAGCAGACGATACAATGAGCAGTTCTTC.

The chain carries TRBV27 and TRBJ1-4; unclear D gene. Trimming pared 10 bases from V and 0 bases from J, leaving 18 bases between. The length of the CDR3 is 16 residues. Looked up from germline, CDR1 is MNHEY and CDR2 is SMNVEV (reference sequence). The CDR3, as DNA: TGTGCCAACCCTCGAGGGTCGCTGGCAACTAATGAAAAACTGTTTTTT. As protein: CANPRGSLATNEKLFF.

This clonotype turned up a few times. The V and J genes are TRBV2 and TRBJ2-5; 7 nucleotides match TRBD2. Trimming took 7 bases from V and 1 from J; bases not matched to a gene: 6. Germline assignment: CDR1 SNHLY and CDR2 FYNNEI. CDR3 length: 14 residues. The CDR3 protein is CASNLGGVQETQYF. The DNA for the CDR3 is TGTGCCAGCAACTTGGGGGGGGTCCAAGAGACCCAGTACTTC.

This rearrangement joins TRBV7-9 to TRBJ2-2, with a possible D match to TRBD2 (6 bases). Trimming left V 2 bases short and J 4 bases short, with 17 bases between. Germline-derived CDR1 and CDR2 are SEHNR and FQNEAQ (reference sequence). The length of the CDR3 is 17 residues. CDR3 sequence reads: CASSLFQLAGLTGELFF. The CDR3 region has the DNA TGTGCCAGCAGCTTATTTCAGCTGGCGGGGCTCACCGGGGAGCTGTTTTTT.